These 2 T cell receptor beta chains were all obtained from the same sample, sequenced in a study of shared clonotypes between healthy human individuals. Profiled with immunoSEQ multiplex PCR; TCRdb holds only in-frame clones, not every one. This table holds fewer than 550,000 clones, around 79% found once. Sequenced: PBMCs. Receptors were obtained from a woman between 40 and 55 years old in good health. Some clones in this sample may be carry-over from other donors' samples.

This chain connects TRBV18 to TRBJ2-3; TRBD2 matches at 13 bases. Looked up from germline, CDR1 is KGHSH and CDR2 is LQKENI. J lost 1 base, V lost 8 bases, and 6 bases had no gene match. This CDR3 region has 16 residues. CDR3 sequence (DNA): TGTGCCAGCCGGACTAGCGGGGGTTCGGGCACAGATACGCAGTATTTT. Translation gives CASRTSGGSGTDTQYF. The variable domain in full, completed from reference TRBV18 and TRBJ2-3, reads NAGVMQNPRHLVRRRGQEARLRCSPMKGHSHVYWYRQLPEEGLKFMVYLQKENIIDESGMPKERFSAEFPKEGPSILRIQQVVRGDSAAYFCASRTSGGSGTDTQYFGPGTRLTVL.

The V call is TRBV5-5, the J call TRBJ2-7; D might be TRBD1 (5 bases). Trimming left V 2 bases short and J 3 bases short, with 12 bases between. The CDR3 totals 14 residues. CDR1 is SGHKS, CDR2 YYEKEE, per germline (reference sequence). This CDR3 is CASSFPTAYYEQYF. As DNA, the CDR3 is TGTGCCAGCAGCTTCCCGACAGCTTACTACGAGCAGTACTTC.